This TCR beta chain was identified in a study of blood T cells in healthy people across ages. Points from the study as a whole: Unsorted PBMC input precluded a conclusive naive versus antigen-experienced comparison.

Points on this clonotype: As yet, its antigen is unknown.

Unmatched junction bases numbered 10, after V lost 1 base and J lost 5 bases. Germline-derived CDR1 and CDR2 are DFQATT and SNEGSKA (reference sequence). CDR3 length: 16 residues. PCR was performed a second time for about 7 to 12 cycles using a sample-barcoded 5' primer and a J-beta primer mix. TCRdb fed the 5' RACE reads into MiXCR, producing one record per CDR3 protein. The repertoire holds some 1.8 million distinct CDR3 sequences, roughly two fifths seen once, with about 21% in the top ten. J is TRBJ2-3 and V is TRBV20-1; TRBD2 matches at 9 bases. The origin of this receptor is a human donor in good health. Sequencing was performed on blood. For the CDR3, the DNA is TGCAGTGCTAGAGGGCTAGCGGGGATGGTTAAAGATACGCAGTATTTT. Protein: CSARGLAGMVKDTQYF.